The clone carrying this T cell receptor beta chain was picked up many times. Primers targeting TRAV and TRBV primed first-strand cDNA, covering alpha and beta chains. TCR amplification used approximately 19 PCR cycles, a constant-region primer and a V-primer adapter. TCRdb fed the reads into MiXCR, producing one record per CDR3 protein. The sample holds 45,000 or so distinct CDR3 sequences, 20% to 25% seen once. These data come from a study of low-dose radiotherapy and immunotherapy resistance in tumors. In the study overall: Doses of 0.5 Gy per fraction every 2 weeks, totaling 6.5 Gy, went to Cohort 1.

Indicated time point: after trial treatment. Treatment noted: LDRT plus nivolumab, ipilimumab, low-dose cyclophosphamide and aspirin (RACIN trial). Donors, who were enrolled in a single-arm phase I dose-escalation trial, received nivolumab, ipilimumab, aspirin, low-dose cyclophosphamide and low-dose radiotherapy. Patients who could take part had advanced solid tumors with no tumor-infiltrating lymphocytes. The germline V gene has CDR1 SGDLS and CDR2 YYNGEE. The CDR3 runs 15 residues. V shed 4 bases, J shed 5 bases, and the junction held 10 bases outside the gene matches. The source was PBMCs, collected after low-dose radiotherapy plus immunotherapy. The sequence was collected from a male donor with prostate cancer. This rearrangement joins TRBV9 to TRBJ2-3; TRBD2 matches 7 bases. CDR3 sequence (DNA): TGTGCCAGCAGCCCGCCCCTGACTAGCCGAGATACGCAGTATTTT. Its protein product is CASSPPLTSRDTQYF. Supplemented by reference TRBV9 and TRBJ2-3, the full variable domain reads DSGVTQTPKHLITATGQRVTLRCSPRSGDLSVYWYQQSLDQGLQFLIQYYNGEERAKGNILERFSAQQFPDLHSELNLSSLELGDSALYFCASSPPLTSRDTQYFGPGTRLTVL.